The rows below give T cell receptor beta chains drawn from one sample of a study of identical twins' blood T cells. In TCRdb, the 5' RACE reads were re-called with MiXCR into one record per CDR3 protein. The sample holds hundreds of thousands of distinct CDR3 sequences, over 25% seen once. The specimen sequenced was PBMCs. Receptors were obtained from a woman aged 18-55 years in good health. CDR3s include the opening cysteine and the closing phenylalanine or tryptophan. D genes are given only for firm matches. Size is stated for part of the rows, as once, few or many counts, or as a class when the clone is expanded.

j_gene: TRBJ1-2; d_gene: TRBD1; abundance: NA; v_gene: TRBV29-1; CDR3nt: TGCAGCGCAGCGGGACAGGGGAATGGCTACACCTTC; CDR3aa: CSAAGQGNGYTF
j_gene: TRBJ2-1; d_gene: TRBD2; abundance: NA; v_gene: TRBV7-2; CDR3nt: TGTGCCAGCAGCTTAAGTAGCGGGAGAACCGGTGAGCAGTTCTTC; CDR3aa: CASSLSSGRTGEQFF
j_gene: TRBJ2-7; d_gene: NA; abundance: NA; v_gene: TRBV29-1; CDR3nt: TGCAGCGTCGCACTCTCGGACAGCGACGAGCAGTACTTC; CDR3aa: CSVALSDSDEQYF
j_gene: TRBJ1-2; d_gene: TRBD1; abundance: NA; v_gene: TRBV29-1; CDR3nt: TGCAGCGTTGTTAAGGGGGCCACTAACTATGGCTACACCTTC; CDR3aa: CSVVKGATNYGYTF
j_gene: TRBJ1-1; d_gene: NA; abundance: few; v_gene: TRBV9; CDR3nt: TGTGCCAGCAGCGCGGGAGGTGGGGCGACTGAAGCTTTCTTT; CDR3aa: CASSAGGGATEAFF
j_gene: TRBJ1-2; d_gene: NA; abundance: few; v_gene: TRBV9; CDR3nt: TGTGCCAGCAGCGTAGTAATCGGTAGCCGGTACTATGGCTACACCTTC; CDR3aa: CASSVVIGSRYYGYTF
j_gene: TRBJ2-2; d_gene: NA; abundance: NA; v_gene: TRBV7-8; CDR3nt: TGTGCCAGCAGCCCCGAGGAGCTCAACACCGGGGAGCTGTTTTTT; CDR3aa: CASSPEELNTGELFF
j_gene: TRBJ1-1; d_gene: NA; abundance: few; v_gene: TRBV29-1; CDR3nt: TGCAGCGTTGAATTCGGGAGGGGAACTGAAGCTTTCTTT; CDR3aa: CSVEFGRGTEAFF
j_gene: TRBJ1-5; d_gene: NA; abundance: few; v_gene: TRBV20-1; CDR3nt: TGCAGTGCTAGAAAGGCGGGGCTGGGGCAGCCCCAGCATTTT; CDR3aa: CSARKAGLGQPQHF
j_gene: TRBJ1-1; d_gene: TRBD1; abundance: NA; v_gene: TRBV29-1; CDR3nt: TGCAGCACACAGGGGGGGTACACTGAAGCTTTCTTT; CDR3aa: CSTQGGYTEAFF
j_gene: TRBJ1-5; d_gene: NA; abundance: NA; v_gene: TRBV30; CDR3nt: TGTGCCTGGAGTATGGCAGATAATCAGCCCCAGCATTTT; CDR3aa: CAWSMADNQPQHF
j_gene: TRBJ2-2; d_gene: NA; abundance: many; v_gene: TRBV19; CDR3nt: TGTGCCAGTACTCCGGGGGCGAACACCGGGGAGCTGTTTTTT; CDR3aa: CASTPGANTGELFF
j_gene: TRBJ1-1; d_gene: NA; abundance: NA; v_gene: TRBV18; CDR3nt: TGTGCCAGCTCCCTAGACTGGACTGTACGGGGCACTGAAGCTTTCTTT; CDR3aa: CASSLDWTVRGTEAFF
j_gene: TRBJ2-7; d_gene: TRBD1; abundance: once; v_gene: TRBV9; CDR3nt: TGTGCCAGCACCGCTAAGGGGGACAGGGAGCTTTACGAGCAGTACTTC; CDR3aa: CASTAKGDRELYEQYF
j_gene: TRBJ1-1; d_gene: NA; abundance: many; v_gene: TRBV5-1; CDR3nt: TGCGCCAGCAGCGGGGGCTCGAACACTGAAGCTTTCTTT; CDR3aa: CASSGGSNTEAFF
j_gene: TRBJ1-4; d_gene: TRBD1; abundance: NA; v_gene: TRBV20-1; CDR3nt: TGCAGTGCTAGAGATCGGAGGGGACAGGGACGGAACTTTTTTCATGAAAAACTGTTTTTT; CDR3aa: CSARDRRGQGRNFFHEKLFF
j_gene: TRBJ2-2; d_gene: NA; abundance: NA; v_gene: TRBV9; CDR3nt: TGTGCCAGCAGCGGCAATCCTGTCGTAGGGGTTACCGGGGAGCTGTTTTTT; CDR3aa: CASSGNPVVGVTGELFF
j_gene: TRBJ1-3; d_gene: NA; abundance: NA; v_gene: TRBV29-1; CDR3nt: TGCAGCGTTGAAAAATGGGACGGGGCCAACTCTGGAAACACCATATATTTT; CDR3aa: CSVEKWDGANSGNTIYF
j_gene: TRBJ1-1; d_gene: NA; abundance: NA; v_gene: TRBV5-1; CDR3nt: TGCGCCAGCAGTATCTCCTCCCCCATGAACACTGAAGCTTTCTTT; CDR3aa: CASSISSPMNTEAFF
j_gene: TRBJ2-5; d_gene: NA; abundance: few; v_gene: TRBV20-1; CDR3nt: TGCAGTGCCTCCTTTCAAGAGACCCAGTACTTC; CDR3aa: CSASFQETQYF
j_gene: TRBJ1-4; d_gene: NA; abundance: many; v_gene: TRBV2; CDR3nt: TGTGCCAGCAATCTCAGGGCGGCGAATGAAAAACTGTTTTTT; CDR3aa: CASNLRAANEKLFF
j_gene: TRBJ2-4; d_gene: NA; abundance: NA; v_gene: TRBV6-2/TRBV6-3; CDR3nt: TGTGCCAGCAAACGGACAATACTCTTCTGGAGGAACATTCAGTACTTC; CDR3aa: CASKRTILFWRNIQYF
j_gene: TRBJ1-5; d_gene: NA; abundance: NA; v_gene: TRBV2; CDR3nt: TGTGCCAGCAGTGCCGGGACAAAAAGCAATCAGCCCCAGCATTTT; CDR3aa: CASSAGTKSNQPQHF
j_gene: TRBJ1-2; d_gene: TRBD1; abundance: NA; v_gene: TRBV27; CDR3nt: TGTGCCAGCAGTTTCAGGGGACAGGGGAATAATGGCTACACCTTC; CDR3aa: CASSFRGQGNNGYTF
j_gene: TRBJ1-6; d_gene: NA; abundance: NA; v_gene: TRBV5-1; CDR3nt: TGCGCCAGCAGCGAGGGACCTCAGTCAAATTCACCCCTCCACTTT; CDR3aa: CASSEGPQSNSPLHF
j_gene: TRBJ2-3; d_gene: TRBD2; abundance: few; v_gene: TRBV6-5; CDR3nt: TGTGCCAGCAGTTACCGGGGGGGCACAGATACGCAGTATTTT; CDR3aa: CASSYRGGTDTQYF
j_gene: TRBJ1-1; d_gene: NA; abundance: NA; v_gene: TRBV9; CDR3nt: TGTGCCAGCAGCGTAGGAGGAAGGCGGGAGAACACTGAAGCTTTCTTT; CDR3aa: CASSVGGRRENTEAFF
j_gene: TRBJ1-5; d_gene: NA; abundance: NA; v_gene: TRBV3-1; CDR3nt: TGTGCCAGCAGCCAAGGCGGGACGGCCCAGCATTTT; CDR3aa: CASSQGGTAQHF
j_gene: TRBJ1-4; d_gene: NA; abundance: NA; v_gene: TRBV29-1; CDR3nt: TGCAGCGTGGGGGGCGATGTGGGAAGACCAACTAATGAAAAACTGTTTTTT; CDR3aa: CSVGGDVGRPTNEKLFF
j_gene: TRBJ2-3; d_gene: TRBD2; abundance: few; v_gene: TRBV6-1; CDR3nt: TGTGCCAGCAGTCTACTAGCGGGGGGGTTAGATACGCAGTATTTT; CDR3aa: CASSLLAGGLDTQYF
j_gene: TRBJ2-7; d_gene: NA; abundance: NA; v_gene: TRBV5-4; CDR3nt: TGTGCCAGCAGCCAGGGAATAGCGAGAGCCTGCGAGCAGTACTTC; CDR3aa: CASSQGIARACEQYF
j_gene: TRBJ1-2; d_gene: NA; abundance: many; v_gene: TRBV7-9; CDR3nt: TGTGCCAGCAGCTTAGATCGAGCTAACTATGGCTACACCTTC; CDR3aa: CASSLDRANYGYTF
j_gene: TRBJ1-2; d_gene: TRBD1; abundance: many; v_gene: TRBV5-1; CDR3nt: TGCGCCAGCAGCTTGGAGACAGGGGACGGCTACACCTTC; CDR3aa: CASSLETGDGYTF
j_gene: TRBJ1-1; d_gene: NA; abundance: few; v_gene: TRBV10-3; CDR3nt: TGTGCCATCAGTGAGGGTGACACTGAAGCTTTCTTT; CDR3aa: CAISEGDTEAFF
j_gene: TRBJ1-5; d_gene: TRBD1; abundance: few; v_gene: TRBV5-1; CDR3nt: TGCGCCAGCAGCCCAGGGACAGGGTACAGGCAGCCCCAGCATTTT; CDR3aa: CASSPGTGYRQPQHF
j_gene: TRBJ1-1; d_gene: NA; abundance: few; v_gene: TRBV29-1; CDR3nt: TGCAGCGTTGAGATTGTGGGGACTGAAGCTTTCTTT; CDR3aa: CSVEIVGTEAFF
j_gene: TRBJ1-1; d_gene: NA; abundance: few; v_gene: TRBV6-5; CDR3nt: TGTGCCAGCAGTTACTCCGAAGAGGGACCGAACACTGAAGCTTTCTTT; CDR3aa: CASSYSEEGPNTEAFF
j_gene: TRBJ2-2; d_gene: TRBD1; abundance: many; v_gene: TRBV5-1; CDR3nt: TGCGCCAGCAGCTTCTCGGGGACAGGGAACACCGGGGAGCTGTTTTTT; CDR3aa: CASSFSGTGNTGELFF
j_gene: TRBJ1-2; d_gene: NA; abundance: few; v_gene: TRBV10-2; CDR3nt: TGCGCCAGCAGGGGTCGACAGATTAATACCCCCTACACCTTC; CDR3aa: CASRGRQINTPYTF
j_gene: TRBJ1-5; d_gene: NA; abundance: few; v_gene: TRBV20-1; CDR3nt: TGCAGTGCAGCCTCAACCGACAGAGACTATCAGCCCCAGCATTTT; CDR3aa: CSAASTDRDYQPQHF
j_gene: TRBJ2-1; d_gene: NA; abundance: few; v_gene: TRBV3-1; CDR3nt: TGTGCCAGCAGCCATGGGGGGGCCTTCAATGAGCAGTTCTTC; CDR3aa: CASSHGGAFNEQFF
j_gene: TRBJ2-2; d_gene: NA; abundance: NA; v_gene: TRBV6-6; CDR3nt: TGTGCCAGCAGTTACTCACGGGACACCGGGGATCTGTTTTTT; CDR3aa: CASSYSRDTGDLFF